The source of this T cell receptor (beta chain) is a study of T cells in Graves' hyperthyroidism and ophthalmopathy. Fresh 10 ml peripheral blood yielded PBMCs. V was pared by 1 base and J by 3 bases, with 13 bases between. Germline CDR1 DFQATT, CDR2 SNEGSKA (reference sequence). This CDR3 region has 15 residues. TCR beta CDR3 regions were amplified from RNA. With the HTBI primer set, the TCR CDR3 went through a first round of RT-PCR. TCRdb processed the multiplex PCR reads anew with MiXCR; each CDR3 protein has one entry. The repertoire consists of around 520,000 distinct CDR3 sequences, with roughly 25% occurring once and the leading ten covering 10% to 12%.

The sequence was collected from a young woman with Graves' ophthalmopathy. Sequencing input: blood. This chain joins TRBV20-1 and TRBJ1-5; a possible D gene is TRBD1 (6 bases). The CDR3 DNA sequence: TGCAGTGCTAGAGGAGGGGGGGGGAACAATCAGCCCCAGCATTTT. Translating it yields CSARGGGGNNQPQHF.